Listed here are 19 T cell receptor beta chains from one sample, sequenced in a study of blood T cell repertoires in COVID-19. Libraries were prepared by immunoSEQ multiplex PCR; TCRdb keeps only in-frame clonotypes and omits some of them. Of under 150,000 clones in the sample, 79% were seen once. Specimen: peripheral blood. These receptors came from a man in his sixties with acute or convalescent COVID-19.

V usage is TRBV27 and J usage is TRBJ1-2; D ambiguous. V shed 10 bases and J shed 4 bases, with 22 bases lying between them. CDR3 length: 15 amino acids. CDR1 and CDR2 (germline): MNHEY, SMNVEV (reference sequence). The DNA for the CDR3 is TGTGCCACGAGCCCTGGGCTCGAAGTGGGCTATGGCTACACCTTC. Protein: CATSPGLEVGYGYTF.

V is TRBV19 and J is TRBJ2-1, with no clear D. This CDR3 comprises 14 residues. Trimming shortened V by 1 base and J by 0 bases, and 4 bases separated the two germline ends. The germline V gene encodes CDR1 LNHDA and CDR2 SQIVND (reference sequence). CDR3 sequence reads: CASSIAVSYNEQFF. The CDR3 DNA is TGTGCCAGTAGTATAGCGGTCTCCTACAATGAGCAGTTCTTC.

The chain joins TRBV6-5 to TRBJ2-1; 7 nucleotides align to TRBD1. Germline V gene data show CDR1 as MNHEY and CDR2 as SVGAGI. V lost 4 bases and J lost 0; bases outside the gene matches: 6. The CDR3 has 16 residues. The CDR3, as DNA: TGTGCCAGCAGTTCCCTACAGGGGACCTCCTACAATGAGCAGTTCTTC. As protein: CASSSLQGTSYNEQFF.

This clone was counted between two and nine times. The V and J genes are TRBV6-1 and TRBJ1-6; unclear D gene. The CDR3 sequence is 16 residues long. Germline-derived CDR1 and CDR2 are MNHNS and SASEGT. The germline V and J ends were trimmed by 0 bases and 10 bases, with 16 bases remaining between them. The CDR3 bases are TGTGCCAGCAGTGAAGCGCAAGGAGGGATAGGGTCACCCCTCCACTTT. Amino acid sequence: CASSEAQGGIGSPLHF.

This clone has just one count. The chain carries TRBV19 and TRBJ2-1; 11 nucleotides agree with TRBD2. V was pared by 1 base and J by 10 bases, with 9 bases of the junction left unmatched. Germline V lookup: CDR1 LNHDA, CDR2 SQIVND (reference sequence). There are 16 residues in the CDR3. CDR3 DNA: TGTGCCAGTAGTATAGTTTTGGTAGCGGGAGGGCCGGAGCAGTTCTTC. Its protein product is CASSIVLVAGGPEQFF.

The CDR3 DNA is TGCAGTGCTAGTGTCCGGGGAACCCCGTCCCAGCATTTT. Amino acids: CSASVRGTPSQHF. The chain employs TRBV20-1 and TRBJ1-5; no definite D call. V was pared by 3 bases and J by 11 bases, with 17 bases between. From germline, CDR1 is DFQATT and CDR2 SNEGSKA (reference sequence). The CDR3 has 13 residues.

The CDR3 nucleotides are TGTGCCAGCAGCCAAGATAAGGCAGGGGGACAGCCCCAGCATTTT. Its translation: CASSQDKAGGQPQHF. The rearrangement joins TRBV3-1 (or the pseudogene TRBV3-2) to TRBJ1-5, with 7 bases that match TRBD1. The V gene's germline CDR1 is LGHDT and CDR2 YNNKEL (reference sequence). After removal of 0 bases from V and 7 bases from J, the junction contained 6 bases not matched to a gene. The CDR3 runs 15 residues.

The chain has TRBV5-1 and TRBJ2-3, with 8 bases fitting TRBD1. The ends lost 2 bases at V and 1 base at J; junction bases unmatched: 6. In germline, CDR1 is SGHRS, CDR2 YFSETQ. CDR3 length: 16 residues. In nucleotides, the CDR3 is TGCGCCAGCAGCTTCGGGACAGGAGTGGGCACAGATACGCAGTATTTT. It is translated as CASSFGTGVGTDTQYF. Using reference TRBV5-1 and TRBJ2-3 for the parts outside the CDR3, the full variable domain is KAGVTQTPRYLIKTRGQQVTLSCSPISGHRSVSWYQQTPGQGLQFLFEYFSETQRNKGNFPGRFSGRQFSNSRSEMNVSTLELGDSALYLCASSFGTGVGTDTQYFGPGTRLTVL.

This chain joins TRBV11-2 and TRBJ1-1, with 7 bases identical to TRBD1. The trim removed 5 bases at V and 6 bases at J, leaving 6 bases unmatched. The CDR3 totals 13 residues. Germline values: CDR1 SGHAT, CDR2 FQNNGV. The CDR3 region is CASSLRGGPEAFF. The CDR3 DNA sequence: TGTGCCAGCAGCCTCAGAGGGGGCCCTGAAGCTTTCTTT.

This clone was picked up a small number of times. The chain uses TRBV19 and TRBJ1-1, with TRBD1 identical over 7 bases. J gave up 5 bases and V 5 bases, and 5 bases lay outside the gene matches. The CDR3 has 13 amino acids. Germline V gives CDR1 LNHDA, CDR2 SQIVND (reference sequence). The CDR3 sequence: CASSRTRGTEAFF. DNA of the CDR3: TGTGCCAGTAGTCGTACCAGGGGGACTGAAGCTTTCTTT.

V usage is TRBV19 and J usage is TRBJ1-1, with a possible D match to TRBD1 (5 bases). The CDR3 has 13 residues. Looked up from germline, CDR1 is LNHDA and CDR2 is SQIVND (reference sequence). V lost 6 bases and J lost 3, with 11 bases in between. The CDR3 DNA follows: TGTGCCAGTAGCCTCGACAGAGACACTGAAGCTTTCTTT. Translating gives CASSLDRDTEAFF. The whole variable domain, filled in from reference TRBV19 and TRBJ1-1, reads DGGITQSPKYLFRKEGQNVTLSCEQNLNHDAMYWYRQDPGQGLRLIYYSQIVNDFQKGDIAEGYSVSREKKESFPLTVTSAQKNPTAFYLCASSLDRDTEAFFGQGTRLTVV.

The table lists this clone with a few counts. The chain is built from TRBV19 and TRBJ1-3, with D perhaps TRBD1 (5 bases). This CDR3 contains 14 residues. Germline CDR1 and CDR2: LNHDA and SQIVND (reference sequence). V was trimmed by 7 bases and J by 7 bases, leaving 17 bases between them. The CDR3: CASKKWDSGNTIYF. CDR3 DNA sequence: TGTGCCAGTAAGAAGTGGGACTCCGGCAACACCATATATTTT.

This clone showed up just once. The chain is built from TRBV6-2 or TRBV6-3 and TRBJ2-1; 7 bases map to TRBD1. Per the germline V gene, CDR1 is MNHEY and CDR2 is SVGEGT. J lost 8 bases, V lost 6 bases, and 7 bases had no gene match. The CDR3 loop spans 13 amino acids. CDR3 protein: CASSRDSFDEQFF. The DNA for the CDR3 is TGTGCCAGCAGCCGGGACAGTTTTGATGAGCAGTTCTTC.

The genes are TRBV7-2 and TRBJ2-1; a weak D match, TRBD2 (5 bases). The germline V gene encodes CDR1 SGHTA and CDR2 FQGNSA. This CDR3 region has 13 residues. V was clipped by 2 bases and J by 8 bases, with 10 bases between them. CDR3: CASSLPQEDEQFF. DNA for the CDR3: TGTGCCAGCAGCTTACCCCAGGAGGATGAGCAGTTCTTC.

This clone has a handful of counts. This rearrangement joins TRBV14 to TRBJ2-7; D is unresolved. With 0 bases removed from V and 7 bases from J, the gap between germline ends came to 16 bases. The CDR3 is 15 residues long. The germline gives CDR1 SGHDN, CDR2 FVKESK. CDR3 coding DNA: TGTGCCAGCAGCCAAGACATCCTAGGTACTCGGGAGCAGTACTTC. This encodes CASSQDILGTREQYF. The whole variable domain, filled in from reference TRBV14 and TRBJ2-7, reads EAGVTQFPSHSVIEKGQTVTLRCDPISGHDNLYWYRRVMGKEIKFLLHFVKESKQDESGMPNNRFLAERTGGTYSTLKVQPAELEDSGVYFCASSQDILGTREQYFGPGTRLTVT.

The CDR3 nucleotides are TGCGCCAGCAGCTTTGAGGAGGGTGGCTACACCTTC. The encoded protein is CASSFEEGGYTF. The chain carries TRBV5-1 and TRBJ1-2; no clear D. Germline-derived CDR1 and CDR2 are SGHRS and YFSETQ. The CDR3 is 12 residues long. The V end lost 2 bases, the J end lost 7 bases, and 9 bases lay between the germline ends.

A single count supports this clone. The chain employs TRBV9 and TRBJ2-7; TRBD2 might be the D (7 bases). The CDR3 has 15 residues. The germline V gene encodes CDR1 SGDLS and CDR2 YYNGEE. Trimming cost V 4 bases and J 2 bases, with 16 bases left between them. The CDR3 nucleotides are TGTGCCAGCAGCCCCGGGGGCGGGAGCGCCTACGAGCAGTACTTC. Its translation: CASSPGGGSAYEQYF.

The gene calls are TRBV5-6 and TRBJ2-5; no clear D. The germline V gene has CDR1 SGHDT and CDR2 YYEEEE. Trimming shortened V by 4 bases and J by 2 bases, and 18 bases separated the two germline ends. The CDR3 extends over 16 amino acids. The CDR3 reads CASSPALEPLQETQYF. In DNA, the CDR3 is TGTGCCAGCAGCCCTGCCCTAGAGCCACTACAAGAGACCCAGTACTTC.

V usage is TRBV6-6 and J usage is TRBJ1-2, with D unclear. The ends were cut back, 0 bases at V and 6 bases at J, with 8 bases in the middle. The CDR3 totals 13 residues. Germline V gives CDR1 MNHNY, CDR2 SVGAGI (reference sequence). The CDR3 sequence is CASSYSRVDGYTF. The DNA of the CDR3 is TGTGCCAGCAGTTACTCGAGGGTAGATGGCTACACCTTC.